The entry that follows covers one TCR beta chain sequence. This CDR3 comprises 14 residues. The V end was cut by 3 bases, the J end by 1 base, with 9 bases between. The V gene's germline CDR1 is KGHSH and CDR2 LQKENI. This specimen belongs to a study of blood T cell repertoires in COVID-19. Study in general: The analysed material was cDNA or gDNA that came from T cells, B-cell-depleted T cells, or PBMCs.

Clones were read by immunoSEQ multiplex PCR, and TCRdb kept only the in-frame ones, dropping some. The sample has roughly 290,000 clones, approximately 85% seen once. Sequenced input: peripheral blood. The V gene is TRBV18, the J gene TRBJ1-1; D might be TRBD1 (6 bases). This receptor was obtained from a human donor with COVID-19, enrolled during active disease. The donor label of this sample is uncertain. Here the CDR3 reads CASSPSGQNTEAFF. CDR3 coding DNA: TGTGCCAGCTCACCTTCGGGACAGAACACTGAAGCTTTCTTT.